This T cell receptor (beta chain) was found in a study of blood T cell repertoires in COVID-19. Study-wide background: The samples span acute and convalescent COVID-19 from the United States, Italy and Spain. PBMCs, B-cell-depleted T cells, or T cells were the source of the cDNA or gDNA that made up the material.

In the source study's methods: From reference gene primer amplification, estimates of nucleated cell counts were derived. Generated by immunoSEQ multiplex PCR, the TCRdb table keeps only in-frame clones and is missing some. V and J calls plus clone size are reproduced from that table; the DNA served to infer D and trimming. The sample gives hundreds of thousands of clones, 70% to 90% of which show up once; approximately 12% is in the top ten. The length of the CDR3 is 15 residues. Germline lookup yields CDR1 SGDLS and CDR2 YYNGEE. The V gene end was trimmed by 0 bases and the J gene end by 4 bases; junction bases not matched to a gene: 5.

The sample consisted of peripheral blood. The gene calls are TRBV9 and TRBJ2-3; TRBD2 matches 7 bases. This clonotype was sampled from a woman aged 18 to 35 who had recovered from COVID-19. The CDR3 region is CASSVVGGSADTQYF. The CDR3 nucleotides are TGTGCCAGCAGCGTAGTTGGCGGGAGTGCAGATACGCAGTATTTT.